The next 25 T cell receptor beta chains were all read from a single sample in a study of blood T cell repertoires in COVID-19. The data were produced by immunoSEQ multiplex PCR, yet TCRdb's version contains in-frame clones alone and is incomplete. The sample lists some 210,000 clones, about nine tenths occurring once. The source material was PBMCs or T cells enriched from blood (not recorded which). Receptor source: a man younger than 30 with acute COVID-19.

Written as DNA, the CDR3 is TGTGCCAGTAGTATAGGGACAGGGAGCTATGGCTACACCTTC. Its protein product is CASSIGTGSYGYTF. The rearrangement links TRBV19 to TRBJ1-2; 8 bases fit TRBD1. Germline CDR1 LNHDA, CDR2 SQIVND (reference sequence). The CDR3 has 14 residues. The J segment lost 4 bases and the V segment lost 1 base, leaving 2 bases of the junction unmatched.

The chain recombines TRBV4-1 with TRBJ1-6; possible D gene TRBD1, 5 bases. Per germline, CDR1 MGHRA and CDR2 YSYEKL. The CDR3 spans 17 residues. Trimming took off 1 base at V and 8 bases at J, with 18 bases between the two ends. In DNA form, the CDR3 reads TGCGCCAGCAGCCAAGTTGGCCGACAGAAAATAGATTCACCCCTCCACTTT. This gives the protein CASSQVGRQKIDSPLHF.

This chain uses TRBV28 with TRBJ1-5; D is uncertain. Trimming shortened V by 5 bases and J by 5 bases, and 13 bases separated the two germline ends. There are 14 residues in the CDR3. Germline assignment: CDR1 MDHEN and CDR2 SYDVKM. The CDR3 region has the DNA TGTGCCAGCAGTGCGCGAGGGTGGGATCAGCCCCAGCATTTT. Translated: CASSARGWDQPQHF. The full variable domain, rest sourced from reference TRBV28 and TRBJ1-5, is DVKVTQSSRYLVKRTGEKVFLECVQDMDHENMFWYRQDPGLGLRLIYFSYDVKMKEKGDIPEGYSVSREKKERFSLILESASTNQTSMYLCASSARGWDQPQHFGDGTRLSIL.

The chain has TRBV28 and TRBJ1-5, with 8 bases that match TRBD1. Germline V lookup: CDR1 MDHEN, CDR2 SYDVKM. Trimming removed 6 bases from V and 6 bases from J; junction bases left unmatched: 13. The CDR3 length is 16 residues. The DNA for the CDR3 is TGTGCCAGCAGCTCGGGACGGACAGGGCTTTTTCAGCCCCAGCATTTT. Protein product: CASSSGRTGLFQPQHF.

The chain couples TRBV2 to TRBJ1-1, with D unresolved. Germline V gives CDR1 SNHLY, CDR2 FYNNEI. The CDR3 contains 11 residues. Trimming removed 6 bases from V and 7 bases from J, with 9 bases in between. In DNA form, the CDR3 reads TGTGCCAGCAGCCTATCCTATGAAGCTTTCTTT. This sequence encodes CASSLSYEAFF.

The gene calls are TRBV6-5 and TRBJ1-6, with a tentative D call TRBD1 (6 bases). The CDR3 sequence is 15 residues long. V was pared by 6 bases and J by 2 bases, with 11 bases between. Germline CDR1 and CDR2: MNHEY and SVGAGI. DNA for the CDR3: TGTGCCAGCAGGTCTCGGGACACCTATAATTCACCCCTCCACTTT. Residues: CASRSRDTYNSPLHF.

DNA for the CDR3: TGTGCCAGCAGTCCCGGACAGATTACGGAAAAACTGTTTTTT. Translating it yields CASSPGQITEKLFF. The chain is built from TRBV28 and TRBJ1-4; weak D call: TRBD1 (6 bases). Trimming took 5 bases from V and 8 from J, leaving 15 bases between them. This CDR3 contains 14 residues. Germline CDR1 MDHEN, CDR2 SYDVKM.

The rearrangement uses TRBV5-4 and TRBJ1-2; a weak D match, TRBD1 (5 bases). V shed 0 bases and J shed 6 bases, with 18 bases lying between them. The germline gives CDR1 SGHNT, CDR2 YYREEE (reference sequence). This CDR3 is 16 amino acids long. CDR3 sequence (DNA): TGTGCCAGCAGCTTGGAAGGAATCGGGGGGGTCGATGGCTACACCTTC. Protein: CASSLEGIGGVDGYTF. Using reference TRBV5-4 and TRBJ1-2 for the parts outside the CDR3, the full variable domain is ETGVTQSPTHLIKTRGQQVTLRCSSQSGHNTVSWYQQALGQGPQFIFQYYREEENGRGNFPPRFSGLQFPNYSSELNVNALELDDSALYLCASSLEGIGGVDGYTFGSGTRLTVV.

CDR3 nucleotides: TGTGCCAGCACCATGACAGGAGTCGACACTGAAGCTTTCTTT. This sequence encodes CASTMTGVDTEAFF. V usage is TRBV11-2 and J usage is TRBJ1-1; D possibly corresponds to TRBD1 (6 bases). V lost 7 bases and J lost 3, with 15 bases in between. Germline V lookup: CDR1 SGHAT, CDR2 FQNNGV. This CDR3 region has 14 residues.

This CDR3 is CASSAGTIYF. The CDR3 bases are TGTGCCAGCAGCGCGGGGACCATATATTTT. The chain has TRBV7-2 and TRBJ1-3; D is uncertain. Germline V CDR1 and CDR2: SGHTA, FQGNSA. V lost 5 bases to trimming and J lost 10 bases, with 6 bases between them. The CDR3 covers 10 residues.

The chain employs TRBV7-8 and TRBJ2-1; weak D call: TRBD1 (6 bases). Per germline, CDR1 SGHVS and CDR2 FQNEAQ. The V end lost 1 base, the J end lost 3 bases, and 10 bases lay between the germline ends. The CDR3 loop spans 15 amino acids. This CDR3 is CASSLDRTVYNEQFF. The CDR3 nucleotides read TGTGCCAGCAGCTTAGACCGGACAGTCTACAATGAGCAGTTCTTC.

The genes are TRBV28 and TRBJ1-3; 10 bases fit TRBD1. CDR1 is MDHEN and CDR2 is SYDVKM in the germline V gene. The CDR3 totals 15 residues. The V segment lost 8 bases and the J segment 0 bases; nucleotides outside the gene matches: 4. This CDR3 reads CASGTGDNSGNTIYF. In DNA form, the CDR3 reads TGTGCCAGCGGGACAGGGGACAACTCTGGAAACACCATATATTTT.

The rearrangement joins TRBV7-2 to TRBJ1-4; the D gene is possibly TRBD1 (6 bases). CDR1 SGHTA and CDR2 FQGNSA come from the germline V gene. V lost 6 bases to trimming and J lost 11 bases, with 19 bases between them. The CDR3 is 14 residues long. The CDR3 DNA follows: TGTGCCAGCAGATCCACCGAGGGGACAAAGAAACTGTTTTTT. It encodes CASRSTEGTKKLFF.

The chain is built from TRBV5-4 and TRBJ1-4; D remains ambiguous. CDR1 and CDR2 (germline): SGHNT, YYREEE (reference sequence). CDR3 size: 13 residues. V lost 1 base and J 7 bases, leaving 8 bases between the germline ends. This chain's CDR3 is CASSLLSGEKLFF. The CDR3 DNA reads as TGTGCCAGCAGCTTGCTTTCCGGTGAAAAACTGTTTTTT.

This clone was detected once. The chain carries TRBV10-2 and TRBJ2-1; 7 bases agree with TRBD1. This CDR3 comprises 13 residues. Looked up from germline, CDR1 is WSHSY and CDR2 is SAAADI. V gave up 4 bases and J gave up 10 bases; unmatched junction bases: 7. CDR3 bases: TGCGCCAGCAGTGCAACAGGGGTCTGGGAGCAGTTCTTC. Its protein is CASSATGVWEQFF.

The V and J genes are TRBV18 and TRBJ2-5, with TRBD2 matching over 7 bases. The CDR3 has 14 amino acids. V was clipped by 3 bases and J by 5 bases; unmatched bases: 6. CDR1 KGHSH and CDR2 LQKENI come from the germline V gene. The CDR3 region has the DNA TGTGCCAGCTCACCCGCGGGAGTAGGGGAGACCCAGTACTTC. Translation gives CASSPAGVGETQYF.

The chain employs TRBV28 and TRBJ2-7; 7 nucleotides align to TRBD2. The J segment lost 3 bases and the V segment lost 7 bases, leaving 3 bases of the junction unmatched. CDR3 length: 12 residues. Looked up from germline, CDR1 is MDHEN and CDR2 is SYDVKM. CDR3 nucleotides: TGTGCCAGCACCAGGGAGGGCTACGAGCAGTACTTC. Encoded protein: CASTREGYEQYF.

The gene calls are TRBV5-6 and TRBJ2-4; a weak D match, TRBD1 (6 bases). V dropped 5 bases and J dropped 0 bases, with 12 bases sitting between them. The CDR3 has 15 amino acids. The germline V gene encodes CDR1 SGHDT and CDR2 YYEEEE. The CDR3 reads CASSLTGLAKNIQYF. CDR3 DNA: TGTGCCAGCAGTTTGACAGGTCTAGCCAAAAACATTCAGTACTTC.

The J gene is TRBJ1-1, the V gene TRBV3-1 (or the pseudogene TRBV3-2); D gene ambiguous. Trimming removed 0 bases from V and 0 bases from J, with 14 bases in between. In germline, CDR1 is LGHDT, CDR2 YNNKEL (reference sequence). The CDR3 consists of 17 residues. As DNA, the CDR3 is TGTGCCAGCAGCCAAGATGGTTTTCCGGGAATGAACACTGAAGCTTTCTTT. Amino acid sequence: CASSQDGFPGMNTEAFF.

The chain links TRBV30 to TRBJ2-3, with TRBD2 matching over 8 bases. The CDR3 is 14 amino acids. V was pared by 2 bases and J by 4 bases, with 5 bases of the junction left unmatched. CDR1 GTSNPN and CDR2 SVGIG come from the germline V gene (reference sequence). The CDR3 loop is CAWSTRGGSDTQYF. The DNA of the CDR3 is TGTGCCTGGAGTACCCGGGGGGGTTCAGATACGCAGTATTTT.

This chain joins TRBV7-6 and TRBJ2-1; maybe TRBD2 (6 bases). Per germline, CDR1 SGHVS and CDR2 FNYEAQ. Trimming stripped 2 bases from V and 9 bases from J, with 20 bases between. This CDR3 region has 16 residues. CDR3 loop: CASSLTVSGHGSEQFF. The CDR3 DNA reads TGTGCCAGCAGCTTAACGGTTAGCGGCCATGGTAGTGAGCAGTTCTTC.

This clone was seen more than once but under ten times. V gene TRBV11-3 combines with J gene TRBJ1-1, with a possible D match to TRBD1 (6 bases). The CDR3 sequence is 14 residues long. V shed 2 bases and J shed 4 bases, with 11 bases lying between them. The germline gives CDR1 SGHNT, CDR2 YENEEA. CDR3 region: CASSLLTGLTEAFF. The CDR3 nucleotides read TGTGCCAGCAGCTTACTAACAGGGCTCACTGAAGCTTTCTTT.

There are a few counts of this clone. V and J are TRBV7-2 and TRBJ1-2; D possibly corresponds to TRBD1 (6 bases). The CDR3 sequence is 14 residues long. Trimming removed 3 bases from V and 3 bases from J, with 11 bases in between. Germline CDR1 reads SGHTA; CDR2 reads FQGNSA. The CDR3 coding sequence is TGTGCCAGCAGCTTCCCGGGACACTACTATGGCTACACCTTC. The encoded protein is CASSFPGHYYGYTF.

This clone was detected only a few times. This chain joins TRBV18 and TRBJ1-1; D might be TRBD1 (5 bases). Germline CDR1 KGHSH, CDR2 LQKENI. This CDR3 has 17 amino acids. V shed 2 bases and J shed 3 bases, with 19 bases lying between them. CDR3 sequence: CASSPSIQGSRDTEAFF. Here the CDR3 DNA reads TGTGCCAGCTCACCAAGTATTCAGGGAAGTCGGGACACTGAAGCTTTCTTT.

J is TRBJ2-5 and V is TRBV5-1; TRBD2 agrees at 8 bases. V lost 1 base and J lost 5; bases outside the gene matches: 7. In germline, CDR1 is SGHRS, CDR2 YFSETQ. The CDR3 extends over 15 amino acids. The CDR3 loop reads CASSLRGGRLETQYF. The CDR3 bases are TGCGCCAGCAGCTTGCGTGGCGGGAGGTTGGAGACCCAGTACTTC.